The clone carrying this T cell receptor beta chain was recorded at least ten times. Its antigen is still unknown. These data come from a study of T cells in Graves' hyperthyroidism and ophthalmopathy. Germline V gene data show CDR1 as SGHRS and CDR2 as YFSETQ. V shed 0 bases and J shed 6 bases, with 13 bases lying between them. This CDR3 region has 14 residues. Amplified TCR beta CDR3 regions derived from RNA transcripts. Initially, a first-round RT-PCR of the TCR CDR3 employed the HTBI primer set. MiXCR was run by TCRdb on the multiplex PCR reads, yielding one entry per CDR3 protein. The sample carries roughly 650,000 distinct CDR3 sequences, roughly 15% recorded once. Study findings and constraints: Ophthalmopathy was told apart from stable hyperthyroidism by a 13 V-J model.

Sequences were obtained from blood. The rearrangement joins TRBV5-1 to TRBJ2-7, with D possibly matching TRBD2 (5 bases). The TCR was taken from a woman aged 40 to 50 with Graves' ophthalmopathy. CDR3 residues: CASSLVGEFSEQYF. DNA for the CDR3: TGCGCCAGCAGCTTGGTCGGGGAATTCTCCGAGCAGTACTTC.